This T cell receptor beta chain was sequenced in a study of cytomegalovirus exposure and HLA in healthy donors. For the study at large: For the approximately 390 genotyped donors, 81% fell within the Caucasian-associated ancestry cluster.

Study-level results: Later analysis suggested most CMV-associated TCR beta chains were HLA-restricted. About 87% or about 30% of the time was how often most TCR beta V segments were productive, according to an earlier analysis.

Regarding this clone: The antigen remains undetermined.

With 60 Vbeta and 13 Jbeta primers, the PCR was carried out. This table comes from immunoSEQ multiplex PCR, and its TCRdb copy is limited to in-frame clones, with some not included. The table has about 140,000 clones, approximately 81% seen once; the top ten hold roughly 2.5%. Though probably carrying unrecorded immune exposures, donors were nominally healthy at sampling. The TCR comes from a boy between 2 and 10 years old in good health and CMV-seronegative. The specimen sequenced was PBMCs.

The CDR3 region is CASSRTQGMDEQFF. The DNA for the CDR3 is TGTGCCAGCAGCCGTACACAGGGGATGGATGAGCAGTTCTTC. The chain has TRBV5-4 and TRBJ2-1, with 7 bases aligning to TRBD1. The CDR3 totals 14 residues. Germline CDR1 and CDR2: SGHNT and YYREEE (reference sequence). J lost 8 bases, V lost 4 bases, and 9 bases had no gene match.